Below, 22 T cell receptor beta chains from the same sample are listed, as sequenced in a study of shared clonotypes between healthy human individuals. Terminally differentiated effector memory CD45RA+ cells were excluded by CCR7 positive selection of CD45RO-negative cells. Sequencing used immunoSEQ multiplex PCR; TCRdb keeps in-frame clones, though not all of them. The table records about 590,000 clones, just under 97% of them present only once. Sequencing used naive CD8+ T cells sorted from blood. These receptors were taken from a woman aged 25 to 45 in good health.

DNA for the CDR3: TGTGCCAGCAGCGAAACGGGACTAGCGGCCCACAATGAGCAGTTCTTC. This translates into CASSETGLAAHNEQFF. V usage is TRBV13 and J usage is TRBJ2-1; 11 nucleotides align to TRBD2. J gave up 5 bases and V 5 bases, and 8 bases lay outside the gene matches. CDR3 length: 16 amino acids. CDR1 and CDR2 (germline): PRHDT, FYEKMQ (reference sequence).

This rearrangement joins TRBV6-5 to TRBJ2-7; no clear D. The CDR3 is 16 residues long. Germline CDR1 is MNHEY and CDR2 is SVGAGI. Trimming shortened V by 2 bases and J by 5 bases, and 19 bases separated the two germline ends. Written as DNA, the CDR3 is TGTGCCAGCAGTTACCGGGCATCGGACCACTTCGACGAGCAGTACTTC. Amino acids: CASSYRASDHFDEQYF.

The genes are TRBV5-1 and TRBJ1-3, with a weak D call TRBD1 (5 bases). Trimming left V 4 bases short and J 4 bases short, with 15 bases between. The CDR3 sequence is 15 residues long. Germline V gene data show CDR1 as SGHRS and CDR2 as YFSETQ. The CDR3 DNA sequence: TGCGCCAGCAGCCAAGGGGACCCGGCAGGAAACACCATATATTTT. This encodes CASSQGDPAGNTIYF.

This sequence joins TRBV28 and TRBJ1-2; D gene unclear. The germline gives CDR1 MDHEN, CDR2 SYDVKM. Trimming removed 2 bases at V and 6 bases at J, with 7 bases between. This CDR3 has 12 amino acids. DNA of the CDR3: TGTGCCAGCAGTTTACCAGGAGATGGCTACACCTTC. Amino acids: CASSLPGDGYTF.

This CDR3 reads CASSSMGQGPWNEQFF. For the CDR3, the DNA is TGTGCCAGCAGCTCGATGGGACAGGGTCCTTGGAATGAGCAGTTCTTC. V is TRBV5-8 and J is TRBJ2-1; 9 bases align to TRBD1. The CDR3 covers 16 residues. The V gene's germline CDR1 is SGHTS and CDR2 YDEGEE. Germline trimming cut 3 bases from V and 7 bases from J; bases unmatched to any gene: 11.

This rearrangement joins TRBV6-1 to TRBJ1-1; possibly TRBD1 for D (5 bases). The ends were cut back, 6 bases at V and 8 bases at J, with 13 bases in the middle. In germline, CDR1 is MNHNS, CDR2 SASEGT. The CDR3 sequence is 12 residues long. CDR3 in amino acids: CASSETGDEAFF. CDR3 nucleotide sequence: TGTGCCAGCAGCGAAACGGGGGACGAAGCTTTCTTT.

This clone has a handful of counts. V usage is TRBV7-9 and J usage is TRBJ2-7; D not resolved. This CDR3 spans 13 amino acids. CDR1 and CDR2 (germline): SEHNR, FQNEAQ (reference sequence). Trimming removed 3 bases from V and 0 bases from J, with 6 bases in between. The CDR3 spells CASSFGPSYEQYF. CDR3 nucleotides: TGTGCCAGCAGCTTCGGGCCCTCCTACGAGCAGTACTTC.

The chain recombines TRBV28 with TRBJ2-5; weak D call: TRBD1 (6 bases). The CDR3 has 16 residues. Looked up from germline, CDR1 is MDHEN and CDR2 is SYDVKM. Trimming pared 5 bases from V and 1 base from J, leaving 17 bases between. In DNA form, the CDR3 reads TGTGCCAGCAGTGCCCGGGACAAGCGGCCCCAAGAGACCCAGTACTTC. Translation: CASSARDKRPQETQYF.

This CDR3 is CASSLVGSEQYF. The CDR3 nucleotides are TGTGCCAGCAGCTTAGTGGGAAGTGAGCAGTACTTC. This chain connects TRBV13 to TRBJ2-7, with no clear D. In germline, CDR1 is PRHDT, CDR2 FYEKMQ (reference sequence). CDR3 length: 12 residues. V shed 1 base and J shed 7 bases, with 8 bases lying between them.

J is TRBJ1-3 and V is TRBV7-9; no clear D gene. The CDR3 length is 11 residues. Germline V gene lookup returns CDR1 SEHNR and CDR2 FQNEAQ (reference sequence). V was shortened by 4 bases and J by 7 bases, with 5 bases between the two germline ends. The CDR3 loop is CASSSRNTIYF. The CDR3 nucleotides read TGTGCCAGCAGCTCCCGGAACACCATATATTTT.

The chain links TRBV28 to TRBJ1-1; possible D gene TRBD1, 6 bases. CDR1 MDHEN and CDR2 SYDVKM come from the germline V gene. This CDR3 has 15 amino acids. The germline V and J ends were trimmed by 4 bases and 3 bases, with 15 bases remaining between them. CDR3 amino acids: CASSSYSQGHTEAFF. Written as DNA, the CDR3 is TGTGCCAGCAGTTCGTATAGCCAGGGGCACACTGAAGCTTTCTTT.

J is TRBJ2-7 and V is TRBV28, with a tentative D call TRBD2 (5 bases). This CDR3 spans 17 amino acids. The V and J ends lost 3 bases and 2 bases respectively, with 20 bases between them. Germline CDR1 and CDR2: MDHEN and SYDVKM. CDR3 DNA sequence: TGTGCCAGCAGTTTCCTCTCTCGACGGGAAACCCCCTACGAGCAGTACTTC. Amino acids: CASSFLSRRETPYEQYF.

V usage is TRBV7-9 and J usage is TRBJ2-1; 16 bases fit TRBD2. V trimming: 3 bases; J trimming: 4 bases; junction bases outside the gene matches: 6. CDR1 and CDR2 from the germline V gene are SEHNR and FQNEAQ (reference sequence). CDR3 length: 18 amino acids. This CDR3 reads CASSFGTSGRARYNEQFF. The CDR3 DNA follows: TGTGCCAGCAGCTTCGGGACTAGCGGGAGGGCCAGGTACAATGAGCAGTTCTTC. The entire variable domain, with the rest obtained from reference TRBV7-9 and TRBJ2-1, is as follows: DTGVSQNPRHKITKRGQNVTFRCDPISEHNRLYWYRQTLGQGPEFLTYFQNEAQLEKSRLLSDRFSAERPKGSFSTLEIQRTEQGDSAMYLCASSFGTSGRARYNEQFFGPGTRLTVL.

J is TRBJ2-1 and V is TRBV29-1; the match to TRBD2 covers 13 bases. V lost 5 bases to trimming and J lost 7 bases; unmatched junction nucleotides: 8. The germline V gene has CDR1 SQVTM and CDR2 ANQGSEA. CDR3 size: 15 residues. In DNA, the CDR3 is TGCAGCGTTTATTGGACTAGCGGGAGTATGAATGAGCAGTTCTTC. This translates into CSVYWTSGSMNEQFF.

This chain links TRBV10-1 with TRBJ2-2, with 9 positions matching TRBD2. CDR3 length equals 14 residues. J gave up 3 bases and V 4 bases, and 0 bases lay outside the gene matches. Germline CDR1 is WNHNN and CDR2 is SYGVQD (reference sequence). This chain's CDR3 is CASSASGDTGELFF. DNA of the CDR3: TGCGCCAGCAGTGCTAGCGGGGACACCGGGGAGCTGTTTTTT.

The V and J genes are TRBV7-9 and TRBJ1-1; maybe TRBD1 (6 bases). V lost 5 bases to trimming and J lost 5 bases, with 15 bases between them. Germline CDR1 is SEHNR and CDR2 is FQNEAQ (reference sequence). The CDR3 covers 14 residues. The CDR3 coding sequence is TGTGCCAGCAGCCCGGTCCAGGGGATAACTGAAGCTTTCTTT. Translation: CASSPVQGITEAFF.

The chain recombines TRBV28 with TRBJ2-7; D gene ambiguous. V was shortened by 5 bases and J by 1 base, with 9 bases between the two germline ends. The CDR3 sequence is 13 residues long. The germline V gene encodes CDR1 MDHEN and CDR2 SYDVKM. Here the CDR3 reads CASSPHGSYEQYF. For the CDR3, the DNA is TGTGCCAGCAGTCCACACGGTTCCTACGAGCAGTACTTC.

The J gene is TRBJ2-7, the V gene TRBV28; D is unresolved. Trimming cost V 8 bases and J 5 bases, with 13 bases left between them. The CDR3 consists of 12 residues. In germline, CDR1 is MDHEN, CDR2 SYDVKM. The CDR3 region is CASGGGSHEQYF. The CDR3 nucleotides read TGTGCCAGCGGCGGCGGTAGCCACGAGCAGTACTTC.

The J gene is TRBJ2-7, the V gene TRBV4-2, with D maybe TRBD2 (6 bases). This CDR3 region has 15 residues. V lost 3 bases to trimming and J lost 0 bases, with 12 bases between them. Germline V gene data show CDR1 as LGHNA and CDR2 as YNFKEQ. CDR3 sequence: CASSHLAVTSYEQYF. The CDR3 bases are TGTGCCAGCAGCCACTTAGCGGTAACCTCCTACGAGCAGTACTTC.

The V call is TRBV10-1, the J call TRBJ2-1; D gene uncertain. Germline V gives CDR1 WNHNN, CDR2 SYGVQD (reference sequence). V was pared by 6 bases and J by 5 bases, with 11 bases between. The CDR3 sequence is 13 residues long. Here the CDR3 reads CASSVAENNEQFF. DNA for the CDR3: TGCGCCAGCAGCGTAGCCGAAAACAATGAGCAGTTCTTC.

Here the CDR3 reads CASSSYPPRTSGRGYEQYF. CDR3 coding DNA: TGTGCCAGCAGCTCCTACCCGCCTCGGACTAGCGGGAGAGGTTACGAGCAGTACTTC. V usage is TRBV7-2 and J usage is TRBJ2-7, with TRBD2 identical over 13 bases. This CDR3 spans 19 amino acids. V lost 4 bases, J lost 4 bases, and 16 bases stayed unmatched. The germline gives CDR1 SGHTA, CDR2 FQGNSA.

CDR3: CASSELRGGKFLMNTEAFF. As DNA, the CDR3 is TGTGCCAGCAGTGAACTCCGAGGAGGGAAGTTTTTGATGAACACTGAAGCTTTCTTT. The rearrangement links TRBV6-1 to TRBJ1-1; the D is unclear. V lost 2 bases to trimming and J lost 0 bases, with 22 bases between them. Germline V gene lookup returns CDR1 MNHNS and CDR2 SASEGT. The CDR3 spans 19 residues.